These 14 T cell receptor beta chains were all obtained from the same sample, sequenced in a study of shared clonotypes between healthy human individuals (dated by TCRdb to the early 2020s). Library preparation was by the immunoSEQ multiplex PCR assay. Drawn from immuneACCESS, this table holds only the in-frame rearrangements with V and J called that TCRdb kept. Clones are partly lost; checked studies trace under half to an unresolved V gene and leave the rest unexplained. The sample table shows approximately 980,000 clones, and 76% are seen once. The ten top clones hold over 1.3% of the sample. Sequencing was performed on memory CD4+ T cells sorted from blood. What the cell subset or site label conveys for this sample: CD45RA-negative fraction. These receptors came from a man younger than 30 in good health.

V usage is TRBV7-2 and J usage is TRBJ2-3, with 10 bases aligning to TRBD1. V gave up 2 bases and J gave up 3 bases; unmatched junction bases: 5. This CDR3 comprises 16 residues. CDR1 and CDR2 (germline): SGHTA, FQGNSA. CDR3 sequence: CASSLNRGQGTDTQYF. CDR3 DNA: TGTGCCAGCAGCTTAAACCGGGGACAGGGGACAGATACGCAGTATTTT.

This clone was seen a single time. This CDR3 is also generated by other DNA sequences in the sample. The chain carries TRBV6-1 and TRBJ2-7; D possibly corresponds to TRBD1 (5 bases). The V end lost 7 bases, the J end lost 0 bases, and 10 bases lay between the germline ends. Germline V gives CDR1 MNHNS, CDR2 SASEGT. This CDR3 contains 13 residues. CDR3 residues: CASTKGLSYEQYF. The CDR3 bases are TGTGCCAGCACCAAGGGGCTCTCCTACGAGCAGTACTTC.

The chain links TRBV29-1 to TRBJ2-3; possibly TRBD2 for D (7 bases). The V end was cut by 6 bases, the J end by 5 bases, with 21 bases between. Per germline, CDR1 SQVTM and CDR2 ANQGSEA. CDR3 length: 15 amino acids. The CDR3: CSVGASGGRLDTQYF. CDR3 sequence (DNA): TGCAGCGTGGGGGCCTCCGGGGGGCGATTAGATACGCAGTATTTT.

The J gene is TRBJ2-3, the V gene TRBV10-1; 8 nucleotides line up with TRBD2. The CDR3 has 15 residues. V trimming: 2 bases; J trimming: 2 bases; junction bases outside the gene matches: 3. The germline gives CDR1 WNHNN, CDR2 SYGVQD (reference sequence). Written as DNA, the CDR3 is TGCGCCAGCAGTGAGGGTAGCGGGGACACAGATACGCAGTATTTT. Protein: CASSEGSGDTDTQYF.

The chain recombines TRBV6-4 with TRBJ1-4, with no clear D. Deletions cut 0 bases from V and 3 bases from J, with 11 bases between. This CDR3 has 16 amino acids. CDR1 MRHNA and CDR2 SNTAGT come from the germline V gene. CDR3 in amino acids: CASSDSTGQANEKLFF. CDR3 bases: TGTGCCAGCAGTGACTCGACGGGCCAGGCTAATGAAAAACTGTTTTTT.

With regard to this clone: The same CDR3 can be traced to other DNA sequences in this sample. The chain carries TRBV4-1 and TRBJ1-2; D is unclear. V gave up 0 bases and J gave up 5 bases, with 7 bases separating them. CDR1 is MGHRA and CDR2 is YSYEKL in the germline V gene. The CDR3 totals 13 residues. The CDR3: CASSQDRFYGYTF. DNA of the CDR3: TGCGCCAGCAGCCAAGATAGGTTTTATGGCTACACCTTC.

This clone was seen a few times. In nucleotides, the CDR3 is TGTGCCAGCAGCTTCGTGAGCGGGGGGATCACCGGGGAGCTGTTTTTT. Encoded protein: CASSFVSGGITGELFF. This rearrangement joins TRBV5-8 to TRBJ2-2; 9 positions agree with TRBD2. Germline V lookup: CDR1 SGHTS, CDR2 YDEGEE. This CDR3 comprises 16 residues. Unmatched junction bases numbered 6, after V lost 2 bases and J lost 4 bases.

The CDR3 coding sequence is TGTGCCAGCACCACCGGGCGGAACTATGGCTACACCTTC. It is translated as CASTTGRNYGYTF. The rearrangement joins TRBV6-5 to TRBJ1-2; D remains ambiguous. Trimming pared 7 bases from V and 2 bases from J, leaving 11 bases between. The CDR3 is 13 amino acids. CDR1 and CDR2 from the germline V gene are MNHEY and SVGAGI.

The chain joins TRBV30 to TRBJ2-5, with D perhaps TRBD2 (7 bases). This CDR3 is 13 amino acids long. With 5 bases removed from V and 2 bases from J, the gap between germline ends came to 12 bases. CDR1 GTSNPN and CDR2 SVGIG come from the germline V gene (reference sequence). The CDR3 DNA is TGTGCCTGGGGGAGGGGGACTCAAGAGACCCAGTACTTC. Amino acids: CAWGRGTQETQYF.

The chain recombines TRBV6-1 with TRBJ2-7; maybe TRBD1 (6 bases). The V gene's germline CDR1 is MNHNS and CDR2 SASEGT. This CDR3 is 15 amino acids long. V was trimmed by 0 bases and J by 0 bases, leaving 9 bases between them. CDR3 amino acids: CASSEAHRASYEQYF. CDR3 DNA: TGTGCCAGCAGTGAAGCCCACAGGGCCTCCTACGAGCAGTACTTC.

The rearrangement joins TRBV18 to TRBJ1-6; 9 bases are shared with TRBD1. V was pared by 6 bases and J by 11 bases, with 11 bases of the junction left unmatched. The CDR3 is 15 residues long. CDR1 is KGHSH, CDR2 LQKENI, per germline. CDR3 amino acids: CASSHYTGGATPLHF. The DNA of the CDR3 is TGTGCCAGCTCCCACTACACAGGGGGCGCGACACCCCTCCACTTT.

Here the CDR3 reads CASSVSRGGEQYF. CDR3 DNA: TGTGCCAGCAGCGTATCCAGGGGTGGCGAGCAGTACTTC. The chain recombines TRBV7-2 with TRBJ2-7; D perhaps matches TRBD1 (6 bases). The CDR3 contains 13 residues. The germline CDR1 and CDR2 sequences are SGHTA and FQGNSA. The V gene lost 5 bases and the J gene lost 6 bases, with 14 bases spanning the gap.

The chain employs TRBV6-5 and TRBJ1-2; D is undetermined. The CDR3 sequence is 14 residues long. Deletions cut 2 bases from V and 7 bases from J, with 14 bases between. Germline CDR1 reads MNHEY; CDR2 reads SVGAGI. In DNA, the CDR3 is TGTGCCAGCAGTTACCGGGGTTTGGAGGGTGGCTACACCTTC. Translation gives CASSYRGLEGGYTF.

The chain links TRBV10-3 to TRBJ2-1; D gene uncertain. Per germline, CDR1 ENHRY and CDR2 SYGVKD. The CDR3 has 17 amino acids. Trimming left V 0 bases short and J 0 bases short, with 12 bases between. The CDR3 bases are TGTGCCATCAGTGAGTCGACGGGTATATTCTCCTACAATGAGCAGTTCTTC. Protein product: CAISESTGIFSYNEQFF.